The next 24 T cell receptor beta chains were all read from a single sample in a study of CD8 T cells in ankylosing spondylitis. TCRdb re-called the 5' RACE reads through MiXCR, storing one row per CDR3 protein. The sample lists 150,000 to 200,000 distinct CDR3 sequences, around 17% occurring once. Sequenced material: blood, either unsorted or a sorted T cell fraction (not recorded which). All receptors come from a male donor with ankylosing spondylitis or in good health (not recorded which).

This clonotype was seen at least ten times. The chain recombines TRBV27 with TRBJ2-2; unclear D gene. CDR1 and CDR2 from the germline V gene are MNHEY and SMNVEV (reference sequence). Between the trimmed V and J ends, which lost 5 bases and 6 bases, there was a span of 7 bases. The CDR3 runs to 12 residues. CDR3: CASSRQSGELFF. Written as DNA, the CDR3 is TGTGCCAGCAGTCGACAATCCGGGGAGCTGTTTTTT.

This rearrangement joins TRBV27 to TRBJ2-1; 9 positions match TRBD2. Germline CDR1 and CDR2: MNHEY and SMNVEV (reference sequence). Trimming at V came to 4 bases and at J to 0 bases, leaving 4 bases not matched to a gene. This CDR3 has 16 residues. The CDR3: CASSSISGSSYNEQFF. In nucleotides, the CDR3 is TGTGCCAGCAGTTCGATTAGCGGGAGCTCCTACAATGAGCAGTTCTTC.

The rearrangement uses TRBV12-3 or TRBV12-4 and TRBJ2-1, with 7 bases that match TRBD1. V shed 5 bases and J 10 bases; nucleotides not matched to a gene: 5. CDR3 size: 12 residues. CDR3 region: CASSRSRGEQFF. The CDR3, as DNA: TGTGCCAGCAGTCGGTCCAGGGGGGAGCAGTTCTTC.

The chain employs TRBV29-1 and TRBJ2-1; TRBD2 matches at 13 bases. The CDR3 is 21 amino acids. Trimming at V came to 1 base and at J to 3 bases, leaving 18 bases not matched to a gene. Germline V lookup: CDR1 SQVTM, CDR2 ANQGSEA. CDR3 sequence: CSVEGGPGTSGKSRVYNEQFF. CDR3 coding DNA: TGCAGCGTTGAAGGGGGGCCAGGGACTAGCGGGAAAAGCCGCGTCTACAATGAGCAGTTCTTC.

This clonotype was recorded at least ten times. V usage is TRBV20-1 and J usage is TRBJ2-1; 10 bases align to TRBD2. The CDR3 covers 16 residues. Germline assignment: CDR1 DFQATT and CDR2 SNEGSKA (reference sequence). V shed 2 bases, J shed 4 bases, and the junction held 8 bases outside the gene matches. CDR3 DNA: TGCAGTGCTAGATCATCGGGACTAGCGTATTACAATGAGCAGTTCTTC. Translating gives CSARSSGLAYYNEQFF.

This clonotype was observed many times. The rearrangement links TRBV14 to TRBJ2-1, with 11 bases matching TRBD2. The CDR3 length is 16 residues. Germline V gene data show CDR1 as SGHDN and CDR2 as FVKESK. Trimming took 1 base from V and 4 from J; bases not matched to a gene: 3. In nucleotides, the CDR3 is TGTGCCAGCAGCCAAGGCGGGACTAGCGGATACAATGAGCAGTTCTTC. It codes for CASSQGGTSGYNEQFF.

This clonotype was counted at least ten times. The chain links TRBV20-1 to TRBJ2-7; D is tentatively TRBD1 or TRBD2 (5 bases each). V was cut by 5 bases and J by 2 bases, with 13 bases left in between. The CDR3 is made up of 13 amino acids. Germline CDR1 is DFQATT and CDR2 is SNEGSKA (reference sequence). The chain's CDR3 is CSAPRVGAYEQYF. Here the CDR3 DNA reads TGCAGTGCTCCCCGGGTGGGGGCCTACGAGCAGTACTTC.

This clonotype was seen a handful of times. V gene TRBV12-3 or TRBV12-4 combines with J gene TRBJ2-1; no clear D. The V end was cut by 3 bases, the J end by 3 bases, with 12 bases between. This CDR3 is built from 15 residues. This CDR3 is CASSFWPPSYNEQFF. The CDR3 DNA sequence: TGTGCCAGCAGTTTCTGGCCCCCAAGCTACAATGAGCAGTTCTTC.

The chain is built from TRBV5-1 and TRBJ2-5; D uncertain. Germline values: CDR1 SGHRS, CDR2 YFSETQ. Trimming pared 4 bases from V and 2 bases from J, leaving 12 bases between. The CDR3 runs 14 residues. Here the CDR3 DNA reads TGCGCCAGCAGCCCCGCCGGGTGGCAAGAGACCCAGTACTTC. Residues: CASSPAGWQETQYF.

The sample holds many counts of this clonotype. The V call is TRBV5-1, the J call TRBJ1-1; 8 positions agree with TRBD1. This CDR3 contains 13 residues. Germline CDR1 reads SGHRS; CDR2 reads YFSETQ. V lost 4 bases to trimming and J lost 6 bases; unmatched junction nucleotides: 5. CDR3 DNA sequence: TGCGCCAGCAGCCCAAACAGGGGGGCTGAAGCTTTCTTT. Protein: CASSPNRGAEAFF.

In its sample, this clonotype was seen a few times. This chain uses TRBV3-1 with TRBJ2-2, with a weak D call TRBD1 (6 bases). This CDR3 has 13 residues. Trimming removed 2 bases at V and 5 bases at J, with 6 bases between. CDR1 and CDR2 from the germline V gene are LGHDT and YNNKEL (reference sequence). CDR3 loop: CASSQQGTGELFF. The CDR3 DNA sequence: TGTGCCAGCAGCCAACAGGGGACCGGGGAGCTGTTTTTT.

This clonotype was counted a single time. A much larger clone sits a single nucleotide away, making a read error possible. A read error is likely, as this CDR3 ends without the conserved phenylalanine or tryptophan. This rearrangement joins TRBV6-1 to TRBJ2-5, with 9 bases aligning to TRBD1. V was clipped by 6 bases and J by 5 bases; unmatched bases: 13. Germline CDR1 and CDR2: MNHNS and SASEGT. This CDR3 is built from 16 residues. CDR3 residues: CASSRPPTGGRETQYS. CDR3 bases: TGTGCCAGCAGCCGACCCCCGACAGGGGGTAGGGAGACCCAGTACTCC.

The chain recombines TRBV11-2 with TRBJ2-7, with 12 bases that match TRBD2. CDR3 length: 18 residues. Germline lookup yields CDR1 SGHAT and CDR2 FQNNGV. V was clipped by 3 bases and J by 9 bases; unmatched bases: 18. The CDR3 loop is CASSFSRERLAGVKGQYF. DNA for the CDR3: TGTGCCAGCAGCTTTTCCCGGGAGCGACTAGCGGGAGTTAAAGGGCAGTACTTC.

This clonotype occurred a few times. Written as DNA, the CDR3 is TGTGCCAGCAGTGAGGGTTCAGATACGCAGTATTTT. Amino acids: CASSEGSDTQYF. The J gene is TRBJ2-3, the V gene TRBV6-1; no clear D. Germline CDR1 is MNHNS and CDR2 is SASEGT. The CDR3 covers 12 residues. Trimming cost V 3 bases and J 4 bases, with 5 bases left between them.

This clonotype showed up many times. The chain is built from TRBV6-5 and TRBJ1-2; possibly TRBD1 for D (6 bases). This CDR3 has 15 residues. The germline V and J ends were trimmed by 1 base and 8 bases, with 17 bases remaining between them. Germline values: CDR1 MNHEY, CDR2 SVGAGI. The CDR3 coding sequence is TGTGCCAGCAGTTACTTGGGAATTGGGGGCGGAGGCTACACCTTC. It translates to CASSYLGIGGGGYTF.

Only a few counts were recorded for this clonotype. This chain links TRBV11-2 with TRBJ2-1; tentatively, D is TRBD2 (6 bases). The germline V gene encodes CDR1 SGHAT and CDR2 FQNNGV. There are 14 residues in the CDR3. The V and J ends lost 5 bases and 7 bases respectively, with 15 bases between them. The CDR3 is CASSPPTGVNEQFF. The CDR3 region has the DNA TGTGCCAGCAGCCCCCCGACGGGAGTGAATGAGCAGTTCTTC.

In this sample, this clonotype turned up a few times. V and J are TRBV19 and TRBJ2-5; D remains unclear. CDR3 length: 15 amino acids. CDR1 LNHDA and CDR2 SQIVND come from the germline V gene (reference sequence). Trimming took 3 bases from V and 5 from J, leaving 16 bases between them. The CDR3 DNA follows: TGTGCCAGTAGTATCCTCCTAAGTGGTCGGGAGACCCAGTACTTC. Translating gives CASSILLSGRETQYF.

This clonotype came up a few times. The chain combines TRBV28 with TRBJ1-1, with 8 bases lining up with TRBD1. The CDR3 runs to 19 residues. CDR1 is MDHEN, CDR2 SYDVKM, per germline. V lost 3 bases and J lost 0; bases outside the gene matches: 15. CDR3 nucleotides: TGTGCCAGCAGTTTCCACTTGGGGACAGGATGGGCGATGAACACTGAAGCTTTCTTT. This sequence encodes CASSFHLGTGWAMNTEAFF.

The sample holds a few counts of this clonotype. The rearrangement links TRBV29-1 to TRBJ2-4, with D perhaps TRBD2 (5 bases). Germline V gene data show CDR1 as SQVTM and CDR2 as ANQGSEA. V gave up 7 bases and J gave up 6 bases, with 22 bases separating them. This CDR3 contains 15 residues. The CDR3 DNA reads as TGCAGCGCCCGCCCGGGCCCCGGAGGTGGAAACATTCAGTACTTC. It codes for CSARPGPGGGNIQYF.

The chain is built from TRBV15 and TRBJ1-5; no reliable D call. Germline V CDR1 and CDR2: LNHNV, YYDKDF (reference sequence). The CDR3 covers 14 residues. V was clipped by 0 bases and J by 3 bases, with 6 bases between them. The CDR3 loop reads CATSRERYNQPQHF. For the CDR3, the DNA is TGTGCCACCAGCAGAGAACGGTACAATCAGCCCCAGCATTTT.

This clonotype was observed a handful of times. The rearrangement uses TRBV20-1 and TRBJ2-1, with TRBD1 as a possible D gene (6 bases). CDR1 and CDR2 from the germline V gene are DFQATT and SNEGSKA (reference sequence). Trimming stripped 6 bases from V and 9 bases from J, with 12 bases between. CDR3 length equals 11 residues. Written as DNA, the CDR3 is TGCAGTGCGGGACAAGGATTTGAGCAGTTCTTC. Translated: CSAGQGFEQFF.

This clonotype was seen at least ten times. V and J are TRBV27 and TRBJ2-3; D gene ambiguous. The CDR3 covers 11 residues. The germline V gene has CDR1 MNHEY and CDR2 SMNVEV (reference sequence). V lost 6 bases, J lost 2 bases, and 3 bases lay in between. CDR3 in DNA: TGTGCCAGCAGGATCACAGATACGCAGTATTTT. This translates into CASRITDTQYF.

The chain combines TRBV2 with TRBJ2-5, with D possibly matching TRBD2 (5 bases). Germline lookup yields CDR1 SNHLY and CDR2 FYNNEI. V gave up 3 bases and J gave up 6 bases, with 11 bases separating them. The CDR3 has 13 amino acids. In nucleotides, the CDR3 is TGTGCCAGCAGTGAGGAGGTTGCGAAGACCCAGTACTTC. Its translation is CASSEEVAKTQYF.

A few counts support this clonotype. The rearrangement uses TRBV12-3 or TRBV12-4 and TRBJ2-1, with 8 bases identical to TRBD2. V shed 8 bases and J 12 bases; nucleotides not matched to a gene: 6. This CDR3 has 11 residues. Here the CDR3 DNA reads TGTGCCAGCGGACCCAGCGGGAGGCAGTTCTTC. Its translation: CASGPSGRQFF.